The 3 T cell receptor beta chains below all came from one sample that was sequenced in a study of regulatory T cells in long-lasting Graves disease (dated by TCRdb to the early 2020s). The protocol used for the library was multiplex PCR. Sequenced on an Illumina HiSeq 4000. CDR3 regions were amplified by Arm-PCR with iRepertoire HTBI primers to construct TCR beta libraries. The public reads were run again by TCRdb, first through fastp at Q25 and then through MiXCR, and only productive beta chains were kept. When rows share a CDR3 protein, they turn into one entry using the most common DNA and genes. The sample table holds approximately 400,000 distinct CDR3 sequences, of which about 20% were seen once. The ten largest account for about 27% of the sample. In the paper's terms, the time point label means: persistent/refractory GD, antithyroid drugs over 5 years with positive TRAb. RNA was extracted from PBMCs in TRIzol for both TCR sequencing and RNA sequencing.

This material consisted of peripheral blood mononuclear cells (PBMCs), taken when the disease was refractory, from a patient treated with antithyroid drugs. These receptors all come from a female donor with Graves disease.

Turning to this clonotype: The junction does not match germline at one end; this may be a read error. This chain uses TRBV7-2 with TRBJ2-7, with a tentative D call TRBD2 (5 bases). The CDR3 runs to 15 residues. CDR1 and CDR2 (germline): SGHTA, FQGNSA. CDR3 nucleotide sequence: TGTGCCAGCAGCCTAGCAAACAAAAGCCCCTACGAGCAGTACTTC. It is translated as CASSLANKSPYEQYF.

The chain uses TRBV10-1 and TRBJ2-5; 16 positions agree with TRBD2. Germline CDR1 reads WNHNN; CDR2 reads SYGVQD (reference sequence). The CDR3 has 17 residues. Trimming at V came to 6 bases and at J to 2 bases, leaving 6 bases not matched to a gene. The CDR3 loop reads CASSDGTSGRGQETQYF. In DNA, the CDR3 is TGCGCCAGCAGCGACGGGACTAGCGGGAGGGGACAAGAGACCCAGTACTTC.

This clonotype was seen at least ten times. The DNA for the CDR3 is TGTGCCATCAGTGAGATCGACAGTTATGGCTACACCTTC. Protein sequence: CAISEIDSYGYTF. The rearrangement joins TRBV10-3 to TRBJ1-2; D might be TRBD1 (5 bases). CDR3 length equals 13 residues. The V end was cut by 2 bases, the J end by 5 bases, with 9 bases between. The germline CDR1 and CDR2 sequences are ENHRY and SYGVKD.